This T cell receptor beta chain emerged from a study of T-cell memory formation after mild COVID-19. A single count supports this clonotype. Each CDR3 protein is one row after TCRdb ran MiXCR on the 5' RACE reads. The data hold under 400,000 distinct CDR3 sequences, with 25% to 30% observed a single time. Per germline, CDR1 LNHNV and CDR2 YYDKDF (reference sequence). The J segment lost 3 bases and the V segment lost 0 bases, leaving 9 bases of the junction unmatched. The CDR3 extends over 17 amino acids. V is TRBV15 and J is TRBJ2-7, with TRBD2 identical over 9 bases. The TCR sequence derives from an adult woman who had mild COVID-19 (a few samples of this study predate the infection). Cell type and time point are not known. The sample taken for sequencing was PBMCs or a T cell subset sorted from them (not recorded which). CDR3 sequence: CATSRDLVGAGGYEQYF. For the CDR3, the DNA is TGTGCCACCAGCAGAGATCTCGTCGGAGCGGGAGGCTACGAGCAGTACTTC. The full variable domain, its missing parts supplied by reference TRBV15 and TRBJ2-7, is DAMVIQNPRYQVTQFGKPVTLSCSQTLNHNVMYWYQQKSSQAPKLLFHYYDKDFNNEADTPDNFQSRRPNTSFCFLDIRSPGLGDTAMYLCATSRDLVGAGGYEQYFGPGTRLTVT.